One and the same sample provided the 10 T cell receptor beta chains below, sequenced in a study of CD8 T cells in ankylosing spondylitis. In TCRdb, the 5' RACE reads were re-called with MiXCR into one record per CDR3 protein. The sample holds fewer than 400,000 distinct CDR3 sequences, under 8.5% seen once. General study findings and limits: Ankylosing spondylitis blood appeared to carry a characteristic TCR beta motif of roughly eight highly homologous variants.

The antigens these receptors bind are not known. The specimen was blood, either unsorted or a sorted T cell fraction (not recorded which). These receptors originate from a male donor with ankylosing spondylitis.

The table lists this clonotype with many counts. This chain connects TRBV29-1 to TRBJ2-5, with D perhaps TRBD2 (6 bases). The length of the CDR3 is 12 residues. V lost 5 bases and J lost 4, with 11 bases in between. Germline values: CDR1 SQVTM, CDR2 ANQGSEA. CDR3 DNA sequence: TGCAGCGTTACCGGGACTGGAGAGACCCAGTACTTC. Its translation: CSVTGTGETQYF. Drawing the rest from reference TRBV29-1 and TRBJ2-5, the complete variable domain is SAVISQKPSRDICQRGTSLTIQCQVDSQVTMMFWYRQQPGQSLTLIATANQGSEATYESGFVIDKFPISRPNLTFSTLTVSNMSPEDSSIYLCSVTGTGETQYFGPGTRLLVL.

This chain connects TRBV7-2 to TRBJ2-1; D could derive from TRBD1 or TRBD2 (5 bases each). CDR1 is SGHTA, CDR2 FQGNSA, per germline. CDR3 length: 15 amino acids. V dropped 5 bases and J dropped 3 bases, with 14 bases sitting between them. CDR3 sequence: CASSITRGGYNEQFF. CDR3 nucleotides: TGTGCCAGCAGCATTACTAGGGGTGGCTACAATGAGCAGTTCTTC.

This clonotype was seen repeatedly, ten times or more. The CDR3 DNA reads as TGCAGTGCCCCGAGATTCGATGAGCAGTTCTTC. As protein: CSAPRFDEQFF. The chain couples TRBV20-1 to TRBJ2-1; unclear D gene. CDR3 length: 11 amino acids. Looked up from germline, CDR1 is DFQATT and CDR2 is SNEGSKA (reference sequence). V lost 6 bases to trimming and J lost 8 bases, with 11 bases between them.

This clonotype was seen repeatedly, ten times or more. V usage is TRBV5-1 and J usage is TRBJ1-2; a possible D gene is TRBD1 (6 bases). Trimming removed 4 bases from V and 4 bases from J, with 17 bases in between. This CDR3 comprises 15 residues. Germline values: CDR1 SGHRS, CDR2 YFSETQ. The CDR3 coding sequence is TGCGCCAGCAGCGTTCTACAGGGAAACCTCTATGGCTACACCTTC. Amino acid sequence: CASSVLQGNLYGYTF.

V gene TRBV20-1 combines with J gene TRBJ2-1; D assignment may be TRBD1 or TRBD2 (6 bases each). The V end was cut by 3 bases, the J end by 7 bases, with 13 bases between. This CDR3 is built from 13 residues. Germline CDR1 DFQATT, CDR2 SNEGSKA (reference sequence). This chain's CDR3 is CSARRGARNEQFF. CDR3 sequence (DNA): TGCAGTGCTAGGAGGGGGGCAAGGAATGAGCAGTTCTTC.

The chain employs TRBV5-1 and TRBJ2-1, with 9 positions matching TRBD2. Germline assignment: CDR1 SGHRS and CDR2 YFSETQ. The CDR3 loop spans 16 amino acids. V dropped 0 bases and J dropped 9; count of bases not matched to a gene: 10. As DNA, the CDR3 is TGCGCCAGCAGCTTGGGGTTAGCGGGAGAATTCGGTGAGCAGTTCTTC. It yields the protein CASSLGLAGEFGEQFF.

In this sample, this clonotype turned up a few times. Since a much larger clone is just one base distant, this may be a read error. The genes are TRBV7-8 and TRBJ2-2, with a tentative D call TRBD2 (5 bases). CDR3 length: 14 residues. Germline V gives CDR1 SGHVS, CDR2 FQNEAQ. Here the CDR3 reads CASSVFANTGEPFF. CDR3 DNA: TGTGCCAGCAGTGTCTTCGCGAACACCGGGGAGCCGTTTTTT.

This clonotype was detected only a few times. Germline and junction disagree at one end, which may indicate a read error. This sequence joins TRBV7-7 and TRBJ2-1; 9 positions agree with TRBD1. From germline, CDR1 is SSHAT and CDR2 FNYEAQ (reference sequence). This CDR3 is 14 amino acids long. CDR3 sequence reads: CASSMDRGANEQFF. The DNA for the CDR3 is TGTGCTAGCAGCATGGACAGGGGAGCGAATGAGCAGTTCTTC. Variable domain in full (rest from reference TRBV7-7 and TRBJ2-1): GAGVSQSPRYKVTKRGQDVTLRCDPISSHATLYWYQQALGQGPEFLTYFNYEAQPDKSGLPSDRFSAERPEGSISTLTIQRTEQRDSAMYRCASSMDRGANEQFFGPGTRLTVL.

This clonotype was seen a handful of times. V usage is TRBV30 and J usage is TRBJ2-1; TRBD2 matches at 8 bases. V lost 5 bases to trimming and J lost 6 bases; unmatched junction nucleotides: 15. The germline CDR1 and CDR2 sequences are GTSNPN and SVGIG (reference sequence). The length of the CDR3 is 16 residues. CDR3 in DNA: TGTGCCTGGGGGATCTTTAGCGGGATGAGGCCCAATGAGCAGTTCTTC. Its translation is CAWGIFSGMRPNEQFF.

The chain recombines TRBV5-6 with TRBJ2-7; 13 bases match TRBD2. J lost 7 bases, V lost 3 bases, and 4 bases had no gene match. Germline V gene lookup returns CDR1 SGHDT and CDR2 YYEEEE. CDR3 size: 14 residues. CDR3 protein: CASSYGLAGAEQYF. CDR3 coding DNA: TGTGCCAGCAGCTACGGACTAGCGGGAGCGGAGCAGTACTTC.